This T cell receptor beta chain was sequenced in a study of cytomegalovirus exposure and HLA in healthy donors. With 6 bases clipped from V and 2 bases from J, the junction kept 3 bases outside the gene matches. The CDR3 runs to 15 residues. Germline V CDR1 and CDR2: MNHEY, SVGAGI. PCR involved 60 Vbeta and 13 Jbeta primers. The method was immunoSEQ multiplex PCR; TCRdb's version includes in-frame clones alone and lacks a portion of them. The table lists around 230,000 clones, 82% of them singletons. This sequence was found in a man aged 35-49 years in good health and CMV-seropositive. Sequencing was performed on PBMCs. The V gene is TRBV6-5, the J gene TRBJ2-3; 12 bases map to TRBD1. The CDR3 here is CASSRDRGPTDTQYF. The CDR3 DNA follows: TGTGCCAGCAGCCGGGACAGGGGGCCCACAGATACGCAGTATTTT.